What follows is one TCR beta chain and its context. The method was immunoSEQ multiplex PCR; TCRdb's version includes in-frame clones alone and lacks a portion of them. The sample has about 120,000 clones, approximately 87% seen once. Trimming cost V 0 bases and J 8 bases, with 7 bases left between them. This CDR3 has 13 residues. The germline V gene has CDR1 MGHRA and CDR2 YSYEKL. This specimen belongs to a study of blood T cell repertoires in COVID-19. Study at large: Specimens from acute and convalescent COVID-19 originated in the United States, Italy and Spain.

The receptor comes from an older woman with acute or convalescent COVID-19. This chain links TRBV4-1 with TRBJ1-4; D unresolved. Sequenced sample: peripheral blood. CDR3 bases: TGCGCCAGCAGCCAAGATCACGAGGAAAAACTGTTTTTT. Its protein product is CASSQDHEEKLFF.